These T cell receptor beta chains were read from a single sample in a study of OX40 agonist ivuxolimab in advanced cancers. TCRdb's copy holds only in-frame clones and misses some; the assay was immunoSEQ multiplex PCR. The repertoire consists of 55,000 to 75,000 clones, with 65% to 90% occurring once and the leading ten covering 1.1%. The starting material was CD4+ or CD8+ T cells sorted from blood, obtained in a trial of the OX40 agonist ivuxolimab. The source is an adult with an advanced solid tumor such as melanoma, head and neck, liver or kidney cancer. Both conserved end residues are part of each CDR3. Fields, in order: V gene, D gene, J gene, clone size, CDR3 DNA, CDR3 protein. D genes are given only for firm matches. Rows give clone size only sometimes, using once, few, many, or a class for an expanded clone.

v_call: TRBV7-2
d_call: NA
j_call: TRBJ2-4
clone_size: NA
cdr3_nt: TGTGCCAGCAGCTTAGGGGGCTACTTCAAAAACATTCAGTACTTC
cdr3_aa: CASSLGGYFKNIQYF

v_call: TRBV18
d_call: NA
j_call: TRBJ2-7
clone_size: NA
cdr3_nt: TGTGCCAGCTCACCACCTACAGGGAGGCTCTACGAGCAGTACTTC
cdr3_aa: CASSPPTGRLYEQYF

v_call: TRBV2
d_call: NA
j_call: TRBJ1-5
clone_size: NA
cdr3_nt: TGTGCCAGCAGAGAGAGACCAGGACGGAATCAGCCCCAGCATTTT
cdr3_aa: CASRERPGRNQPQHF

v_call: TRBV4-3
d_call: NA
j_call: TRBJ2-3
clone_size: NA
cdr3_nt: TGCGCCAGCAGCCAAGATCGAGGGGGAGATACGCAGTATTTT
cdr3_aa: CASSQDRGGDTQYF

v_call: TRBV9
d_call: NA
j_call: TRBJ2-1
clone_size: NA
cdr3_nt: TGTGCCAGCAGCGTTACACGGTATGCCTACAATGAGCAGTTCTTC
cdr3_aa: CASSVTRYAYNEQFF

v_call: TRBV15
d_call: NA
j_call: TRBJ2-3
clone_size: once
cdr3_nt: TGTGCCACCAGCTTCGGGGGCACAGATACGCAGTATTTT
cdr3_aa: CATSFGGTDTQYF

v_call: TRBV7-3
d_call: NA
j_call: TRBJ1-5
clone_size: NA
cdr3_nt: TGTGCCAGCAGCGCCCAGGACCCTTATCAGCCCCAGCATTTT
cdr3_aa: CASSAQDPYQPQHF

v_call: TRBV7-2
d_call: NA
j_call: TRBJ2-5
clone_size: once
cdr3_nt: TGTGCCAGCAGCTTAGAGTGGGCCCAAGAGACCCAGTACTTC
cdr3_aa: CASSLEWAQETQYF

v_call: TRBV29-1
d_call: NA
j_call: TRBJ2-3
clone_size: NA
cdr3_nt: TGCAGCGTTGAGGGGGCGGGGGCGCTGGGCACAGATACGCAGTATTTT
cdr3_aa: CSVEGAGALGTDTQYF

v_call: TRBV6-6
d_call: TRBD1
j_call: TRBJ1-5
clone_size: NA
cdr3_nt: TGTGCCAGCAGCCAATTACAGGGGAGCAATCAGCCCCAGCATTTT
cdr3_aa: CASSQLQGSNQPQHF

v_call: TRBV2
d_call: NA
j_call: TRBJ1-2
clone_size: NA
cdr3_nt: TGTGCCAGCAGTGAAGCGCGGGGGAGTGATGGCTACACCTTC
cdr3_aa: CASSEARGSDGYTF

v_call: TRBV7-2
d_call: NA
j_call: TRBJ2-7
clone_size: NA
cdr3_nt: TGTGCCAGCAGCTTAGGGGCAGGGGCGTTCTACGAGCAGTACTTC
cdr3_aa: CASSLGAGAFYEQYF

v_call: TRBV11-2
d_call: NA
j_call: TRBJ1-1
clone_size: NA
cdr3_nt: TGTGCCAGCAGCTTAGGACCGACGCTCCTGAACACTGAAGCTTTCTTT
cdr3_aa: CASSLGPTLLNTEAFF

v_call: TRBV5-4
d_call: NA
j_call: TRBJ1-2
clone_size: NA
cdr3_nt: TGTGCCAGCAGTGGGGTAGGGACTAACTATGGCTACACCTTC
cdr3_aa: CASSGVGTNYGYTF

v_call: TRBV7-2
d_call: NA
j_call: TRBJ1-1
clone_size: once
cdr3_nt: TGTGCCAGCAGCACCCAGTTGAACACTGAAGCTTTCTTT
cdr3_aa: CASSTQLNTEAFF